This T cell receptor beta chain was captured by sequencing in a study of shared clonotypes between healthy human individuals. Measured with immunoSEQ multiplex PCR; TCRdb has only the in-frame clones, and not every one. The repertoire holds almost 750,000 clones, with 72% as singletons. CDR1 and CDR2 (germline): SNHLY, FYNNEI. This CDR3 is built from 15 residues. Trimming took 3 bases from V and 0 from J, leaving 12 bases between them. Sequenced: memory CD4+ T cells sorted from blood. This sample's subset: CD45RA-negative fraction. The V and J genes are TRBV2 and TRBJ2-7, with a weak D call TRBD1 (5 bases). The origin of this receptor is a woman in her twenties or thirties in good health. Here the CDR3 DNA reads TGTGCCAGCAGTGACGACAGATCTTTCTCCTACGAGCAGTACTTC. It yields the protein CASSDDRSFSYEQYF.